The 8 T cell receptor beta chains given below trace back to one sample, sequenced in a study of T cells of healthy individuals. TCRdb reprocessed the 5' RACE reads with MiXCR, giving one entry per CDR3 protein. The data contain around 98,000 distinct CDR3 sequences, 17% of them singletons. All receptors come from a human donor in good health.

This clonotype was observed a handful of times. V usage is TRBV12-3 or TRBV12-4 and J usage is TRBJ1-5, with TRBD1 identical over 8 bases. V trimming: 3 bases; J trimming: 4 bases; junction bases outside the gene matches: 5. The CDR3 sequence is 15 residues long. The CDR3 DNA reads as TGTGCCAGCAGTTTTATGCAGGGGGCGAATCAGCCCCAGCATTTT. Translation: CASSFMQGANQPQHF.

This clonotype was recorded many times. This chain joins TRBV2 and TRBJ1-4; D possibly corresponds to TRBD1 (5 bases). This CDR3 is built from 13 residues. With 6 bases removed from V and 6 bases from J, the gap between germline ends came to 11 bases. CDR1 SNHLY and CDR2 FYNNEI come from the germline V gene. CDR3 bases: TGTGCCAGCAGGGAAAGGGGCGATGAAAAACTGTTTTTT. This sequence encodes CASRERGDEKLFF. Full variable domain (remainder filled in from reference TRBV2 and TRBJ1-4): EPEVTQTPSHQVTQMGQEVILRCVPISNHLYFYWYRQILGQKVEFLVSFYNNEISEKSEIFDDQFSVERPDGSNFTLKIRSTKLEDSAMYFCASRERGDEKLFFGSGTQLSVL.

The V gene is TRBV9, the J gene TRBJ2-2; D is ambiguous. With 0 bases removed from V and 2 bases from J, the gap between germline ends came to 5 bases. CDR1 SGDLS and CDR2 YYNGEE come from the germline V gene. The length of the CDR3 is 14 residues. CDR3 loop: CASSVGANTGELFF. The CDR3 DNA is TGTGCCAGCAGCGTAGGAGCTAACACCGGGGAGCTGTTTTTT.

This rearrangement joins TRBV7-9 to TRBJ1-4; D perhaps matches TRBD1 (6 bases). The CDR3 extends over 18 amino acids. CDR1 and CDR2 from the germline V gene are SEHNR and FQNEAQ (reference sequence). Trimming stripped 0 bases from V and 0 bases from J, with 14 bases between. The CDR3 coding sequence is TGTGCCAGCAGCTTAGCTCTTCGACAGGCCGCAACTAATGAAAAACTGTTTTTT. It translates to CASSLALRQAATNEKLFF.

The rearrangement joins TRBV6-4 to TRBJ1-3; weak D call: TRBD1 (5 bases). CDR1 MRHNA and CDR2 SNTAGT come from the germline V gene. The CDR3 loop spans 14 amino acids. Trimming left V 6 bases short and J 0 bases short, with 9 bases between. CDR3 in amino acids: CASRLGTSGNTIYF. The CDR3 nucleotides read TGTGCCAGCAGACTGGGGACCTCTGGAAACACCATATATTTT.

The genes are TRBV6-1 and TRBJ1-6; 7 bases are a match to TRBD1. The CDR3 consists of 14 residues. Germline CDR1 reads MNHNS; CDR2 reads SASEGT. With 5 bases clipped from V and 10 bases from J, the junction kept 8 bases outside the gene matches. The DNA of the CDR3 is TGTGCCAGCAGTCCCGGGACAGAAAGCTCACCCCTCCACTTT. Translated: CASSPGTESSPLHF.

The J gene is TRBJ1-4, the V gene TRBV18; D uncertain. V lost 3 bases and J lost 2, with 7 bases in between. Looked up from germline, CDR1 is KGHSH and CDR2 is LQKENI. The CDR3 consists of 14 residues. CDR3 region: CASSPGGTNEKLFF. The CDR3 region has the DNA TGTGCCAGCTCACCGGGAGGGACTAATGAAAAACTGTTTTTT.

J is TRBJ1-2 and V is TRBV12-3 or TRBV12-4; D may be TRBD1 (6 bases). Between the trimmed V and J ends, which lost 3 bases and 6 bases, there was a span of 8 bases. There are 12 residues in the CDR3. This chain's CDR3 is CASSLRGDGYTF. In DNA form, the CDR3 reads TGTGCCAGCAGTTTGAGGGGGGATGGCTACACCTTC.